The source of this T cell receptor beta chain is a study of radiotherapy plus CTLA-4 blockade in lung cancer. Study observations and caveats: Clones of tumor-derived TCRs expanded in blood after radiotherapy plus ipilimumab. Among reported predictors of response, early blood T cell clone dynamics with interferon-beta performed best.

Germline CDR1 reads MDHEN; CDR2 reads SYDVKM. Deletions cut 5 bases from V and 2 bases from J, with 13 bases between. The CDR3 is made up of 16 amino acids. Profiled with immunoSEQ multiplex PCR; TCRdb holds only in-frame clones, not every one. The profile shows tens of thousands of clones, around 82% of them singletons. With ipilimumab providing CTLA-4 blockade, focal radiation was administered to patients who had chemo-refractory metastatic non-small-cell lung cancer. In the case of this clone: Antigen: not known.

The J gene is TRBJ2-6, the V gene TRBV28, with D perhaps matching TRBD1 or TRBD2 (5 bases each). The TCR sequence derives from a human donor with non-small cell lung cancer who had stable disease on radiotherapy plus ipilimumab. Sequencing used peripheral blood, obtained from a patient treated with radiotherapy plus ipilimumab. The CDR3: CASSKLQGAGANVLTF. CDR3 nucleotides: TGTGCCAGCAGTAAACTCCAGGGAGCTGGGGCCAACGTCCTGACTTTC.